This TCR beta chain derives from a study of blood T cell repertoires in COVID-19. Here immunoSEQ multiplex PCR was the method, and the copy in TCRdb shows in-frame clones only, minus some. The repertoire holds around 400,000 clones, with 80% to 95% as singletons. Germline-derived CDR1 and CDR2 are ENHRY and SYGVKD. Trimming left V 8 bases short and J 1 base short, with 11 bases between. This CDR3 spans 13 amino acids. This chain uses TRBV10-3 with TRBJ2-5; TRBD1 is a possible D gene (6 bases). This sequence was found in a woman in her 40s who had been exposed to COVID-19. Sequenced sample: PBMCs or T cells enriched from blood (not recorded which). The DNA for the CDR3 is TGTGCCATCGGGAACAGGGCCCAAGAGACCCAGTACTTC. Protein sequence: CAIGNRAQETQYF.